The T cell receptor beta chain under discussion was sequenced for a study of regulatory T cells in long-lasting Graves disease. Germline V gene data show CDR1 as SGHKS and CDR2 as YYEKEE (reference sequence). The CDR3 runs to 13 residues. V was shortened by 4 bases and J by 7 bases, with 14 bases between the two germline ends. Described time point: persistent/refractory GD, antithyroid drugs over 5 years with positive TRAb. From RNA extracted from PBMCs, the TCR library was made. Combining iRepertoire HTBI primers with Arm-PCR of CDR3 regions, the authors built TCR beta libraries. TCRdb passed the multiplex PCR reads through MiXCR, listing each CDR3 protein once. The repertoire consists of 500,000 to 700,000 distinct CDR3 sequences, with around 30% occurring once and the leading ten covering 35% to 55%.

This sequence joins TRBV5-5 and TRBJ1-1, with D hard to call. The receptor comes from a female donor with Graves disease. The specimen comprised peripheral blood mononuclear cells (PBMCs), sampled when the disease was refractory, from a patient treated with antithyroid drugs. CDR3 sequence: CASSVDPFGEAFF. As DNA, the CDR3 is TGTGCCAGCAGCGTGGACCCTTTTGGTGAAGCTTTCTTT.